The 9 T cell receptor beta chains below all came from one sample that was sequenced in a study of spatial heterogeneity in lung cancer. Time point of the sample: sample taken at primary tumor resection. Unsorted whole RNA of tumor, nontumor lung or frozen PBMC was sequenced. In TCRdb, the 5' RACE reads were re-called with MiXCR into one record per CDR3 protein. The table includes some 100,000 distinct CDR3 sequences, approximately 12% detected once. Sequencing was performed on PBMCs, taken at surgery. The receptor set was obtained from a male donor with early-stage non-small cell lung cancer.

This clonotype turned up a few times. V gene TRBV5-4 combines with J gene TRBJ2-1, with D tentatively TRBD2 (5 bases). Germline loops: CDR1 SGHNT, CDR2 YYREEE (reference sequence). The CDR3 has 15 amino acids. The V end lost 1 base, the J end lost 7 bases, and 15 bases lay between the germline ends. The CDR3 spells CASSLSLATTNEQFF. The CDR3 DNA sequence: TGTGCCAGCAGCTTGAGTCTAGCAACGACGAATGAGCAGTTCTTC.

The rearrangement joins TRBV12-3 or TRBV12-4 to TRBJ2-3; D might be TRBD2 (7 bases). V lost 9 bases and J lost 0, with 13 bases in between. The CDR3 runs to 14 residues. The DNA for the CDR3 is TGTGCCAGTATGCGGGGGCCTAGCACAGATACGCAGTATTTT. Translation gives CASMRGPSTDTQYF.

This clonotype was found a few times. V is TRBV6-5 and J is TRBJ1-4; D is undetermined. The CDR3 is 13 residues long. Trimming pared 6 bases from V and 4 bases from J, leaving 9 bases between. CDR1 and CDR2 (germline): MNHEY, SVGAGI. The CDR3 nucleotides read TGTGCCAGCAGCCCCAGACGTAATGAAAAACTGTTTTTT. It translates to CASSPRRNEKLFF.

A few counts support this clonotype. The chain couples TRBV6-1 to TRBJ2-7; D gene unclear. The CDR3 sequence is 12 residues long. Germline V gene sequence: CDR1 MNHNS, CDR2 SASEGT. V was trimmed by 7 bases and J by 7 bases, leaving 14 bases between them. The CDR3 coding sequence is TGTGCCAGCACTCCCTCCCTGAGGGAGCAGTACTTC. It codes for CASTPSLREQYF.

Only a few counts were recorded for this clonotype. This chain connects TRBV12-3 or TRBV12-4 to TRBJ2-7, with D perhaps matching TRBD1 (6 bases). This CDR3 is 12 amino acids long. Deletions cut 8 bases from V and 2 bases from J, with 10 bases between. The CDR3 nucleotides read TGTGCCAGCCAGGACAGAACCTACGAGCAGTACTTC. Protein sequence: CASQDRTYEQYF.

The sample holds many counts of this clonotype. This chain connects TRBV29-1 to TRBJ2-1; 8 positions match TRBD1. Germline assignment: CDR1 SQVTM and CDR2 ANQGSEA. This CDR3 spans 14 amino acids. Trimming cost V 0 bases and J 4 bases; bases outside gene matches: 2. In DNA form, the CDR3 reads TGCAGCGTTGAAGATCAGGGGGCTTACAATGAGCAGTTCTTC. Translated, it gives CSVEDQGAYNEQFF.

V gene TRBV4-3 combines with J gene TRBJ2-7; D may correspond to TRBD1 or TRBD2 (5 bases each). The CDR3 extends over 15 amino acids. Trimming cost V 1 base and J 3 bases, with 13 bases left between them. Germline CDR1 and CDR2: LGHNA and YSLEER. The CDR3 DNA sequence: TGCGCCAGCAGCCAAGGGGGGACCGGGGACTACGAGCAGTACTTC. Translation: CASSQGGTGDYEQYF.

The genes are TRBV5-1 and TRBJ2-2; TRBD1 is a possible D gene (5 bases). Germline V gene sequence: CDR1 SGHRS, CDR2 YFSETQ. The germline V and J ends were trimmed by 0 bases and 5 bases, with 11 bases remaining between them. There are 15 residues in the CDR3. The CDR3 is CASSLDQGRTGELFF. The CDR3 DNA sequence: TGCGCCAGCAGCTTGGACCAGGGTCGGACCGGGGAGCTGTTTTTT.

This clonotype was detected ten times or more. This chain joins TRBV3-1 and TRBJ1-1, with D possibly TRBD1 on 5 matching bases. The CDR3 spans 13 residues. CDR1 is LGHDT, CDR2 YNNKEL, per germline (reference sequence). The V end was cut by 4 bases, the J end by 4 bases, with 10 bases between. The CDR3 nucleotides are TGTGCCAGCAGCCGCAGGGTTGGCACTGAAGCTTTCTTT. This translates into CASSRRVGTEAFF.